These 28 T cell receptor beta chains originate from one sample sequenced in a study of CD8+CD57+ T cells in acquired aplastic anemia. Researchers used genomic DNA as the template to profile TCR beta VDJ and CDR3. TCRdb analysed the reads with MiXCR anew, one entry per CDR3 protein. The repertoire includes roughly 63,000 distinct CDR3 sequences, around 50% of them detected once, and approximately 8.6% sits in the top ten. The sequenced material came from sorted CD4+, CD8+, or CD8+CD57+ T cells (not recorded which) from PBMCs. All receptors derive from a human donor in good health, serving as a control.

V gene TRBV7-3 combines with J gene TRBJ2-5; a possible D gene is TRBD2 (6 bases). The CDR3 runs 15 residues. V lost 2 bases to trimming and J lost 5 bases, with 15 bases between them. Looked up from germline, CDR1 is SGHTA and CDR2 is FQGTGA. The CDR3 DNA reads TGTGCCAGCAGCTTAGGCCGGGACTTTTGGGAGACCCAGTACTTC. Protein product: CASSLGRDFWETQYF.

This clonotype was picked up one time. The V and J genes are TRBV7-2 and TRBJ1-6; no clear D. The germline V and J ends were trimmed by 11 bases and 10 bases, with 15 bases remaining between them. Germline values: CDR1 SGHTA, CDR2 FQGNSA. The CDR3 is 12 amino acids. This CDR3 is CAWSVPLSPLHF. The DNA for the CDR3 is TGTGCCTGGAGTGTACCCCTATCACCCCTCCACTTT.

This clonotype turned up a few times. This chain connects TRBV24-1 to TRBJ2-3, with 8 bases that match TRBD2. CDR3 size: 13 residues. The V gene end was trimmed by 4 bases and the J gene end by 10 bases; junction bases not matched to a gene: 6. Germline V gene data show CDR1 as KGHDR and CDR2 as SFDVKD. The CDR3 DNA reads as TGTGCCACCAGTGACAAGGGACTAGTCCCGCAGTATTTT. Protein sequence: CATSDKGLVPQYF.

V usage is TRBV20-1 and J usage is TRBJ1-2; 7 positions agree with TRBD1. This CDR3 contains 13 residues. Germline CDR1 DFQATT, CDR2 SNEGSKA (reference sequence). The ends lost 3 bases at V and 4 bases at J; junction bases unmatched: 5. In DNA form, the CDR3 reads TGCAGTGCTAGCAGACAGGGCGGCTATGGCTACACCTTC. It specifies CSASRQGGYGYTF.

This clonotype was seen repeatedly, ten times or more. The chain employs TRBV9 and TRBJ2-3; D unresolved. CDR1 is SGDLS and CDR2 is YYNGEE in the germline V gene. The CDR3 length is 12 residues. The V gene lost 0 bases and the J gene lost 4 bases, with 3 bases spanning the gap. CDR3 protein: CASSVGSDTQYF. CDR3 in DNA: TGTGCCAGCAGCGTAGGGTCAGATACGCAGTATTTT.

CDR3 DNA sequence: TGTGCCAGTAGTATGACTAGCGGATTTTCCTACGAGCAGTACTTC. This encodes CASSMTSGFSYEQYF. The chain recombines TRBV19 with TRBJ2-7; 9 nucleotides align to TRBD2. CDR1 is LNHDA, CDR2 SQIVND, per germline (reference sequence). The V segment lost 3 bases and the J segment 1 base; nucleotides outside the gene matches: 4. The CDR3 extends over 15 amino acids.

This clonotype was seen just once. This chain uses TRBV10-3 with TRBJ1-4; TRBD1 is a possible D gene (5 bases). V lost 5 bases and J lost 13, with 17 bases in between. The CDR3 consists of 13 residues. Germline-derived CDR1 and CDR2 are ENHRY and SYGVKD. CDR3 loop: CAISRDRASLLFF. The CDR3 bases are TGTGCCATCAGTCGGGACCGCGCGTCGTTACTGTTTTTT.

The genes are TRBV25-1 and TRBJ2-7; the D is unclear. Trimming pared 1 base from V and 1 base from J, leaving 8 bases between. CDR1 is MGHDK, CDR2 SYGVNS, per germline. This CDR3 has 14 amino acids. CDR3 nucleotide sequence: TGTGCCAGCAGTGAATCCCCAACATCCTACGAGCAGTACTTC. Translating it yields CASSESPTSYEQYF.

This clonotype is termed medium-sized (0.01 to 0.1%). This chain joins TRBV2 and TRBJ1-1, with D perhaps TRBD1 (6 bases). Trimming removed 6 bases from V and 4 bases from J, with 15 bases in between. CDR3 length equals 14 residues. Per the germline V gene, CDR1 is SNHLY and CDR2 is FYNNEI. CDR3 sequence reads: CASSTGRQGTEAFF. In DNA form, the CDR3 reads TGTGCCAGCAGCACAGGGAGGCAGGGCACTGAAGCTTTCTTT.

In its sample, this clonotype was seen many times. The gene calls are TRBV5-1 and TRBJ1-2; D possibly corresponds to TRBD1 (6 bases). With 3 bases removed from V and 4 bases from J, the gap between germline ends came to 22 bases. There are 17 residues in the CDR3. Germline V gene data show CDR1 as SGHRS and CDR2 as YFSETQ. The CDR3 nucleotides are TGCGCCAGCAGCTACGCCCTTGGGGGGGCGGATACCTATGGCTACACCTTC. Encoded protein: CASSYALGGADTYGYTF.

This clonotype has a count of ten or more. CDR3 DNA sequence: TGTGCCAGCAGCTTAGCGACGTATCACCTCGATGAAGCTTTCTTT. Encoded protein: CASSLATYHLDEAFF. The rearrangement joins TRBV7-8 to TRBJ1-1; D is ambiguous. The CDR3 totals 15 residues. Germline assignment: CDR1 SGHVS and CDR2 FQNEAQ. V lost 0 bases and J 7 bases, leaving 15 bases between the germline ends.

This clonotype occurred many times. The chain has TRBV4-1 and TRBJ2-7; 10 nucleotides align to TRBD2. With V trimmed by 1 base and J by 9 bases, 12 bases remained unmatched. The CDR3 loop spans 16 amino acids. Germline CDR1 reads MGHRA; CDR2 reads YSYEKL. DNA for the CDR3: TGCGCCAGCAGCCAAGGTGTAGCGGGGGGCCCGGATGGGCAGTACTTC. Encoded protein: CASSQGVAGGPDGQYF.

This clonotype was counted a few times. The chain couples TRBV7-2 to TRBJ2-5, with 8 bases fitting TRBD2. The length of the CDR3 is 15 residues. The J segment lost 11 bases and the V segment lost 1 base, leaving 12 bases of the junction unmatched. CDR1 SGHTA and CDR2 FQGNSA come from the germline V gene. The CDR3 nucleotides are TGTGCCAGCAGCTTAGTGGTAGCGGGGAGCAATGAGCAGTACTTC. The encoded protein is CASSLVVAGSNEQYF.

The genes are TRBV10-1 and TRBJ1-6, with 9 bases identical to TRBD1. The length of the CDR3 is 13 residues. The V and J ends lost 8 bases and 7 bases, in that order; junction bases with no gene match: 3. The germline V gene has CDR1 WNHNN and CDR2 SYGVQD (reference sequence). The CDR3 loop is CASRDRVNSPLHF. Written as DNA, the CDR3 is TGCGCCAGCCGGGACAGGGTAAATTCACCCCTCCACTTT.

This chain uses TRBV11-1 with TRBJ1-1, with D maybe TRBD1 (5 bases). V was cut by 0 bases and J by 3 bases, with 14 bases left in between. Germline assignment: CDR1 SGHAT and CDR2 FQDESV (reference sequence). CDR3 length equals 16 residues. As DNA, the CDR3 is TGTGCCAGCAGCTTAGCACTGTCTGTAGGGGACACTGAAGCTTTCTTT. Its protein is CASSLALSVGDTEAFF.

This chain links TRBV4-1 with TRBJ1-6; TRBD1 is a possible D gene (5 bases). The CDR3 is 15 amino acids. CDR1 is MGHRA and CDR2 is YSYEKL in the germline V gene. V lost 2 bases and J lost 11, with 16 bases in between. Here the CDR3 reads CASSQQNGAGAPLHF. CDR3 bases: TGCGCCAGCAGCCAACAAAACGGGGCTGGCGCACCCCTCCACTTT.

This clonotype was found many times. J is TRBJ2-3 and V is TRBV12-3 or TRBV12-4; 8 nucleotides agree with TRBD2. This CDR3 is built from 15 residues. The V gene end was trimmed by 6 bases and the J gene end by 6 bases; junction bases not matched to a gene: 11. CDR3 in DNA: TGTGCCAGCAGACGCTGGGACTCGGGAGGGGATACGCAGTATTTT. It specifies CASRRWDSGGDTQYF.

This clonotype was recorded at least ten times. V gene TRBV11-2 combines with J gene TRBJ2-7; TRBD2 agrees at 15 bases. CDR3 length equals 15 residues. Trimming cost V 4 bases and J 3 bases; bases outside gene matches: 1. Germline CDR1 reads SGHAT; CDR2 reads FQNNGV. CDR3 amino acids: CASSWGLAGGYEQYF. The CDR3 DNA reads TGTGCCAGCAGCTGGGGACTAGCGGGGGGCTACGAGCAGTACTTC.

This sequence joins TRBV29-1 and TRBJ1-5; TRBD1 matches 11 bases. The J call may be mistaken, given a closer DNA end match to TRBJ2-3. Germline assignment: CDR1 SQVTM and CDR2 ANQGSEA. CDR3 size: 15 residues. The CDR3 is CSVGGQGGLDQPQYF. CDR3 nucleotides: TGCAGCGTTGGGGGACAGGGGGGGCTCGATCAGCCCCAGTATTTT.

The chain uses TRBV9 and TRBJ1-6, with D perhaps TRBD1 (5 bases). This CDR3 has 12 amino acids. Germline V gives CDR1 SGDLS, CDR2 YYNGEE. V was clipped by 1 base and J by 14 bases, with 10 bases between them. CDR3 region: CASSVPTGALHF. DNA of the CDR3: TGTGCCAGCAGCGTACCTACAGGAGCCCTCCACTTT.

V is TRBV19 and J is TRBJ2-5; D is ambiguous. The V gene's germline CDR1 is LNHDA and CDR2 SQIVND (reference sequence). This CDR3 has 14 residues. Trimming removed 5 bases from V and 5 bases from J, with 15 bases in between. The CDR3 reads CASSLGRIGETQYF. For the CDR3, the DNA is TGTGCCAGTAGTCTGGGTAGGATAGGGGAGACCCAGTACTTC.

Many counts were recorded for this clonotype. The V call is TRBV7-2, the J call TRBJ1-1; the D is unclear. The CDR3 extends over 15 amino acids. V dropped 1 base and J dropped 4 bases, with 13 bases sitting between them. The germline CDR1 and CDR2 sequences are SGHTA and FQGNSA. In nucleotides, the CDR3 is TGTGCCAGCAGCTTAGGGGCCCACGGGTCCACTGAAGCTTTCTTT. Residues: CASSLGAHGSTEAFF.

V and J are TRBV15 and TRBJ2-7; 9 positions match TRBD1. V was clipped by 4 bases and J by 2 bases; unmatched bases: 3. Germline V gives CDR1 LNHNV, CDR2 YYDKDF (reference sequence). The CDR3 has 14 residues. The CDR3 bases are TGTGCCACCAGCATAGGACAGGGGACCTACGAGCAGTACTTC. Its protein is CATSIGQGTYEQYF.

The table lists this clonotype with a few counts. The V gene is TRBV28, the J gene TRBJ1-5, with D tentatively TRBD1 (5 bases). The length of the CDR3 is 13 residues. Germline V gene data show CDR1 as MDHEN and CDR2 as SYDVKM. The ends were cut back, 9 bases at V and 4 bases at J, with 13 bases in the middle. CDR3 bases: TGTGCCAGTGGCGAAGGGACGAATCAGCCCCAGCATTTT. This gives the protein CASGEGTNQPQHF. Looking up the rest from reference TRBV28 and TRBJ1-5 gives the full variable domain: DVKVTQSSRYLVKRTGEKVFLECVQDMDHENMFWYRQDPGLGLRLIYFSYDVKMKEKGDIPEGYSVSREKKERFSLILESASTNQTSMYLCASGEGTNQPQHFGDGTRLSIL.

This chain uses TRBV7-2 with TRBJ2-7, with D maybe TRBD1 (6 bases). CDR1 and CDR2 (germline): SGHTA, FQGNSA. This CDR3 is 14 amino acids long. V dropped 4 bases and J dropped 1 base, with 11 bases sitting between them. This CDR3 reads CASSYGQPSYEQYF. CDR3 DNA: TGTGCCAGCAGCTACGGACAGCCGTCCTACGAGCAGTACTTC.

About this clonotype itself: An end of the junction does not agree with germline; a read error may underlie this. The chain links TRBV20-1 to TRBJ1-1; no clear D gene. Germline V gene sequence: CDR1 DFQATT, CDR2 SNEGSKA (reference sequence). This CDR3 comprises 14 residues. CDR3 amino acids: CNAREVWVVTEAFF. DNA for the CDR3: TGCAATGCTAGAGAGGTATGGGTGGTCACTGAGGCTTTCTTT.

The rearrangement joins TRBV29-1 to TRBJ2-7, with D possibly TRBD2 on 5 matching bases. V lost 6 bases, J lost 2 bases, and 11 bases lay in between. Germline V gene sequence: CDR1 SQVTM, CDR2 ANQGSEA. This CDR3 comprises 12 residues. The CDR3 sequence: CSVREQAYEQYF. DNA for the CDR3: TGCAGCGTGAGGGAGCAGGCCTACGAGCAGTACTTC.

The V gene is TRBV5-1, the J gene TRBJ2-3; D is perhaps TRBD2 (5 bases). Looked up from germline, CDR1 is SGHRS and CDR2 is YFSETQ. The CDR3 contains 13 residues. The ends were cut back, 7 bases at V and 0 bases at J, with 9 bases in the middle. CDR3 coding DNA: TGCGCCAGCGGACTGGACAGCACAGATACGCAGTATTTT. This translates into CASGLDSTDTQYF.